This TCR beta chain was documented in a study of T cell repertoires in cytomegalovirus infection. Across the whole study: Signatures in public TCR beta sequences pointed to both CMV infection and matching HLA type.

TCRdb processed the reads anew with MiXCR; each CDR3 protein has one entry. Among approximately 300,000 distinct CDR3 sequences listed, under 35% were seen once. Study observations and caveats: Within the response measured ex vivo, HLA-C-restricted CMV-specific TCR beta clonotypes were dominant.

The CDR3 sequence is 18 residues long. V dropped 7 bases and J dropped 2 bases, with 21 bases sitting between them. Per the germline V gene, CDR1 is SGHVS and CDR2 is FQNEAQ. Of note for this clonotype: Its antigen is unidentified.

Material: cultured PBMCs, obtained from culture after CMV antigen stimulation. The receptor was derived from a human donor in good health (CMV status not recorded). Some clones in this sample may be carry-over from other donors' samples. The chain links TRBV7-8 to TRBJ2-6; D not resolved. The CDR3: CASTPRRFVAAGANVLTF. The CDR3 DNA follows: TGTGCCAGCACCCCTCGCCGGTTTGTTGCGGCTGGGGCCAACGTCCTGACTTTC.